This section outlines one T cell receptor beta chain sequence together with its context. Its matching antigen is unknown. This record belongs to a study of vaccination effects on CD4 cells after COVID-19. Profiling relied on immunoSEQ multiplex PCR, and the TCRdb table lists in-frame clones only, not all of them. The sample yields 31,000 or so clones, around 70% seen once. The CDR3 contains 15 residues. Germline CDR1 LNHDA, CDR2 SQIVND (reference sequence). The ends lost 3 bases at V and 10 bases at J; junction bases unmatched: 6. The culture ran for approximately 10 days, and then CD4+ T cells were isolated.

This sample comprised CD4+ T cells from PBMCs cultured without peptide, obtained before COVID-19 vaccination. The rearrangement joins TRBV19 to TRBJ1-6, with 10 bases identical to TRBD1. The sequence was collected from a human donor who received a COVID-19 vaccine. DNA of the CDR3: TGTGCCAGTAGTATTGTCGGGACAGGGGACTCACCCCTCCACTTT. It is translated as CASSIVGTGDSPLHF.